This T cell receptor (beta chain) was obtained from a study of blood T cells in healthy people across ages. Study-level results: The fall in TCR beta diversity per million T cells was roughly linear with age. Any changes in expanded clonotypes were possibly confounded, as donor CMV status remained unknown.

Isolation of PBMCs gave at least 6 million cells per sample. Concerning this clonotype: Its antigen is unidentified.

It was with a sample-barcoded 5' primer and a J-beta primer mix that a second PCR of roughly 7 to 11 cycles was run. TCRdb independently ran MiXCR on the 5' RACE reads; one entry per CDR3 protein. The sample carries 1.5 million to 1.9 million distinct CDR3 sequences, 40% to 45% recorded once. V shed 6 bases, J shed 1 base, and the junction held 12 bases outside the gene matches. This CDR3 has 17 amino acids. CDR1 and CDR2 from the germline V gene are SGHDT and YYEEEE. What was sequenced was blood. The gene calls are TRBV5-6 and TRBJ2-1, with 8 bases aligning to TRBD1. This receptor was identified in a woman aged 18-29 years in good health. CDR3 in DNA: TGTGCCAGCACCCGAGGAACAGGGGGTACGTCCTACAATGAGCAGTTCTTC. Its translation is CASTRGTGGTSYNEQFF.